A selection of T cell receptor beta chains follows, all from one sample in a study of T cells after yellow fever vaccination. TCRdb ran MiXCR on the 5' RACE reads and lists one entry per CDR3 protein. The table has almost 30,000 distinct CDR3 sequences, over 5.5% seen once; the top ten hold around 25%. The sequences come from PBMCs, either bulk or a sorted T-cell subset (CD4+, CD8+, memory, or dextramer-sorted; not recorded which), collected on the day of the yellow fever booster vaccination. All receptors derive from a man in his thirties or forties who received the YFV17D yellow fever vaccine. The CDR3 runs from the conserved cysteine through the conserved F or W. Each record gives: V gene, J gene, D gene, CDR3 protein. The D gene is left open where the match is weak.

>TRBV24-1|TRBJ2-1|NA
CATSDWTESYNEQFF
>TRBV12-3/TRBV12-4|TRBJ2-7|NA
CASGLGQPSYEQYF
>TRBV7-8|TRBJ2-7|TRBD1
CASSIAGQAYEQYF
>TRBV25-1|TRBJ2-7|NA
CASSDGGGHEQYF
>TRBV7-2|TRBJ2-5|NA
CASSPPGAGETQYF
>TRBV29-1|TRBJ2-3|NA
CSVSPGQSTDTQYF
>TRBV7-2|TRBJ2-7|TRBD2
CASSFLREGEQYF
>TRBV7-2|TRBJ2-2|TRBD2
CASSIPGLAGVRAGELFF
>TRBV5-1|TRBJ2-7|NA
CASSQLGTRFSYEQYF
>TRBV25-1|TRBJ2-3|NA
CASNGAATDTQYF
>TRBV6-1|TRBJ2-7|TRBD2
CASSPQGGRVYEQYF
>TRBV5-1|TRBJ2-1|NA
CASSLAAGNNEQFF
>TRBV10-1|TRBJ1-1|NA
CASSGDYTEAFF
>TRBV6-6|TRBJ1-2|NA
CASSNRPYGYTF
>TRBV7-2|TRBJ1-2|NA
CASSLFPSGYTF
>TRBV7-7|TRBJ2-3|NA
CASSFSSTDTQYF
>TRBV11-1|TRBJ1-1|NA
CASSMGHLGAEAFF
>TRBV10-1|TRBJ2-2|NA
CARGHRHTGELFF
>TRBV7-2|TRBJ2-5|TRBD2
CASSLGTSEKTQYF
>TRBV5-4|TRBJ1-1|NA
CASSSGTLYTEAFF
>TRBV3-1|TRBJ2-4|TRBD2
CASSQDRSSGTEPIAKNIQYF
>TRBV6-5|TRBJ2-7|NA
CASSYSYRRGTYEQYF
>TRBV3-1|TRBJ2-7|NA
CASSQVGQSSYEQYF
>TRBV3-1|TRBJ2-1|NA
CASSQERLVEQFF
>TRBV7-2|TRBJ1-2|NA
CASSLEGFNYGYTF
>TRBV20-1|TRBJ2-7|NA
CSASTASYEQYF
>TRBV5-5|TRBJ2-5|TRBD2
CASSARPGTSGAAEYF
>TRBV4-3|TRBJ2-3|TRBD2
CASSQASSGRAADTQYF
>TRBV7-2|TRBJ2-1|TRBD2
CASSLQRGNYNEQFF
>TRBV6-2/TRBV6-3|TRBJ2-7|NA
CASSPGELYEQYF
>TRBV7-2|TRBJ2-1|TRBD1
CASSSTSGTGYNEQFF
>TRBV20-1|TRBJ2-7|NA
CSAPFQGPTGTAWVF
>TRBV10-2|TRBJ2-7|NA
CASSRWAQRSYEQYF
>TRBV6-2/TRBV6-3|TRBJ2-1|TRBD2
CASSALGLAHYNEQFF
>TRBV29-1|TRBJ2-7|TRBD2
CSVISGRNYEQYF
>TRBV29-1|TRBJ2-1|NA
CSVEDQVRRVNEQFF
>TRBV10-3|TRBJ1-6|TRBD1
CAISDRDRASPLHF
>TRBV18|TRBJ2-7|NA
CASSPPTRLGGQYF
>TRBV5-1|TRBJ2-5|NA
CASSLGPTEETQYF
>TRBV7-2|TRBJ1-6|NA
CASSLRAVGSPLHF
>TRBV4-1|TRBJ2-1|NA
CASSWSGYNEQFF
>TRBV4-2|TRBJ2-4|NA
CASSRGDSSIQYF
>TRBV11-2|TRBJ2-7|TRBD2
CASSQGPSGIYEQYF
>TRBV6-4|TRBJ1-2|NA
CASSDDATGTTSGYTF
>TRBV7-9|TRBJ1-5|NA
CASSPGVMTQHF
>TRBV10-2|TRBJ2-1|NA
CASSRVAAYNEQFF
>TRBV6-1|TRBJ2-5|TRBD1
CASRPTGGIKTQYF
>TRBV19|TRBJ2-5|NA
CASSNQWAYQETQYF
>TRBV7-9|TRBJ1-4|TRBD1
CASSKPTGVREKLFF
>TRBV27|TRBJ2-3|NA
CASSLSGATDTQYF
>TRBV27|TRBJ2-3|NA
CASSLMDGADTQYF
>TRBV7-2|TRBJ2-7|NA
CASSLIGGETYEQYF
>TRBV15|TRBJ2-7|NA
CATSRDTNIYEQYF
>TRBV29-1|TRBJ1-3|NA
CRADSSGNTIYF
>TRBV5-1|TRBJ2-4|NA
CASSLALGVTKNIQYF
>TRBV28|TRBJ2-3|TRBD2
CASSTSAGGTDTQYF
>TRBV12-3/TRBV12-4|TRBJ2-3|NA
CASSLARADGYTQYF